What follows are 10 T cell receptor beta chains derived from one specimen sequenced in a study of blood T cells in healthy people across ages. The second PCR ran about 6 to 12 cycles with a sample-barcoded 5' primer and J-beta primers. MiXCR, applied by TCRdb to the 5' RACE reads, yields one record per CDR3 protein. The sample holds about 1.5 million distinct CDR3 sequences, approximately 43% seen once. Input material: blood. The receptor source for this set is a woman aged 18-35 years in good health.

This clonotype has only a few counts. CDR3 amino acids: CASSARQGISNSPLHF. In DNA form, the CDR3 reads TGTGCCAGCAGCGCGCGACAGGGAATCTCCAATTCACCCCTCCACTTT. The chain joins TRBV9 to TRBJ1-6, with 7 bases lining up with TRBD1. The CDR3 extends over 16 amino acids. Germline V gives CDR1 SGDLS, CDR2 YYNGEE. The junction had 10 bases not matched to a gene; V was cut back by 3 bases and J by 7 bases. Full variable domain (missing parts from reference TRBV9 and TRBJ1-6): DSGVTQTPKHLITATGQRVTLRCSPRSGDLSVYWYQQSLDQGLQFLIQYYNGEERAKGNILERFSAQQFPDLHSELNLSSLELGDSALYFCASSARQGISNSPLHFGNGTRLTVT.

The V call is TRBV20-1, the J call TRBJ1-5; unclear D gene. The V and J ends lost 1 base and 7 bases respectively, with 11 bases between them. Germline V CDR1 and CDR2: DFQATT, SNEGSKA (reference sequence). The CDR3 runs to 13 residues. This CDR3 reads CSARGVRGQPQHF. The CDR3 DNA reads as TGCAGTGCTAGAGGGGTCCGCGGGCAGCCCCAGCATTTT.

There are a few counts of this clonotype. The rearrangement links TRBV5-1 to TRBJ1-2, with no clear D. Trimming shortened V by 0 bases and J by 0 bases, and 12 bases separated the two germline ends. This CDR3 is 16 amino acids long. Germline-derived CDR1 and CDR2 are SGHRS and YFSETQ. Here the CDR3 DNA reads TGCGCCAGCAGCTTGGATCCGGCAGCAGCTAACTATGGCTACACCTTC. Protein: CASSLDPAAANYGYTF. Complete variable domain (other parts from reference TRBV5-1 and TRBJ1-2): KAGVTQTPRYLIKTRGQQVTLSCSPISGHRSVSWYQQTPGQGLQFLFEYFSETQRNKGNFPGRFSGRQFSNSRSEMNVSTLELGDSALYLCASSLDPAAANYGYTFGSGTRLTVV.

V is TRBV5-5 and J is TRBJ2-1; D is possibly TRBD1 (6 bases). The CDR3 length is 14 residues. Germline CDR1 is SGHKS and CDR2 is YYEKEE (reference sequence). Trimming removed 4 bases at V and 1 base at J, with 9 bases between. CDR3 sequence: CASSTGFSYNEQFF. The CDR3 DNA reads as TGTGCCAGCAGCACAGGGTTTTCCTACAATGAGCAGTTCTTC.

This clonotype has just a few counts. This chain uses TRBV6-7 with TRBJ2-1; weak D call: TRBD1 (6 bases). TRBV6-7 is an ORF for which the function is uncertain. Trimming removed 5 bases from V and 9 bases from J, with 26 bases in between. CDR3 length: 17 amino acids. The CDR3 is CASSPPTGQLGYGEQFF. DNA of the CDR3: TGTGCCAGCAGTCCGCCGACAGGCCAGCTTGGGTATGGTGAGCAGTTCTTC.

The chain uses TRBV6-1 and TRBJ2-7; a weak D match, TRBD1 (6 bases). V dropped 0 bases and J dropped 3 bases, with 12 bases sitting between them. CDR1 and CDR2 (germline): MNHNS, SASEGT. CDR3 length: 15 residues. CDR3: CASSEAGHKNYEQYF. CDR3 DNA: TGTGCCAGCAGTGAAGCGGGACATAAGAACTACGAGCAGTACTTC.

The chain has TRBV7-9 and TRBJ2-1; TRBD2 agrees at 7 bases. The CDR3 has 16 residues. Germline V gene lookup returns CDR1 SEHNR and CDR2 FQNEAQ (reference sequence). V trimming: 6 bases; J trimming: 0 bases; junction bases outside the gene matches: 8. The CDR3 loop reads CASRSTGGSSYNEQFF. The CDR3 coding sequence is TGTGCCAGCAGGTCCACGGGGGGAAGCTCCTACAATGAGCAGTTCTTC.

The V gene is TRBV7-2, the J gene TRBJ2-1, with D unclear. Deletions cut 5 bases from V and 10 bases from J, with 12 bases between. Germline V gene sequence: CDR1 SGHTA, CDR2 FQGNSA. The CDR3 totals 12 residues. The CDR3 loop reads CASSPQAEEQFF. The CDR3 nucleotides read TGTGCCAGCAGCCCTCAGGCGGAAGAGCAGTTCTTC.

The V gene is TRBV6-1, the J gene TRBJ1-2, with a tentative D call TRBD1 (5 bases). Trimming pared 6 bases from V and 0 bases from J, leaving 14 bases between. Germline CDR1 MNHNS, CDR2 SASEGT. CDR3 length: 15 amino acids. The CDR3 DNA reads as TGTGCCAGCAGGGGGTACGACAGATCTAACTATGGCTACACCTTC. It codes for CASRGYDRSNYGYTF.

This clonotype has just a few counts. This sequence joins TRBV6-5 and TRBJ2-3; D is perhaps TRBD2 (5 bases). From germline, CDR1 is MNHEY and CDR2 SVGAGI. Between the trimmed V and J ends, which lost 1 base and 0 bases, there was a span of 20 bases. The CDR3 length is 19 residues. CDR3 DNA: TGTGCCAGCAGTTACTTGGGCGGGTTGGCAGCCACTAGCACAGATACGCAGTATTTT. It is translated as CASSYLGGLAATSTDTQYF.